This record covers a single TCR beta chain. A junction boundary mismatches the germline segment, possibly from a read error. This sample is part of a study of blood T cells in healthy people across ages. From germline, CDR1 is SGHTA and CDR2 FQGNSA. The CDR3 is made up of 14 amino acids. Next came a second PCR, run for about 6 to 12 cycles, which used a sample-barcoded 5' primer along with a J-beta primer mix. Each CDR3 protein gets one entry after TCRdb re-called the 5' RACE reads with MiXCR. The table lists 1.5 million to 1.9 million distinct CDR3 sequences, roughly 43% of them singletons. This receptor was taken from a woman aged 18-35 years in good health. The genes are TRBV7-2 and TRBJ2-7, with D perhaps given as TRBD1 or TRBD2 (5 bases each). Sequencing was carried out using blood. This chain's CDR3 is CVSSFRDGSYEQYF. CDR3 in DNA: TGTGTCAGCAGCTTCCGGGACGGATCCTACGAGCAGTACTTC.